These 3 T cell receptor beta chains came from one sample sequenced in a study of blood T cell repertoires in COVID-19. Clones were sequenced by immunoSEQ multiplex PCR, and TCRdb holds only the in-frame ones, with some missing. Found here are 120,000 to 150,000 clones, around 84% of them singletons; the top ten hold roughly 13%. The source material was peripheral blood. The receptors here all came from a man aged 55-75 years with active or convalescent COVID-19.

This chain links TRBV29-1 with TRBJ2-1; 9 bases line up with TRBD2. Germline CDR1 is SQVTM and CDR2 is ANQGSEA. V dropped 6 bases and J dropped 0; count of bases not matched to a gene: 3. CDR3 length: 14 residues. CDR3 coding DNA: TGCAGCGTCGTACTAGCGGGCTCCTACAATGAGCAGTTCTTC. Protein sequence: CSVVLAGSYNEQFF.

The genes are TRBV27 and TRBJ2-1; D ambiguous. From germline, CDR1 is MNHEY and CDR2 SMNVEV (reference sequence). The CDR3 length is 14 residues. V lost 5 bases and J 0 bases, leaving 8 bases between the germline ends. The chain's CDR3 is CASSLRISYNEQFF. CDR3 sequence (DNA): TGTGCCAGCAGTCTGAGGATCTCCTACAATGAGCAGTTCTTC.

The chain combines TRBV11-2 with TRBJ1-6; no clear D. This CDR3 contains 16 residues. From germline, CDR1 is SGHAT and CDR2 FQNNGV. V shed 6 bases and J shed 0 bases, with 12 bases lying between them. CDR3 DNA: TGTGCCAGCAGGGCCCTCGGGAGCTCCTATAATTCACCCCTCCACTTT. As protein: CASRALGSSYNSPLHF.